This T cell receptor (beta chain) was captured in a study of metastatic and nonmetastatic thyroid tumors. About this clone: Its specificity is not known.

TCRdb redid the clone calls on the PCR reads using MiXCR. The data show around 53,000 clones, around a sixth seen once. Notes on the study in general: Reports indicated that malignant thyroid tumors showed significantly higher TCR beta diversity than benign nodules did, in blood and tumor.

No treatment had been given to any patient before thyroid surgery. What was sequenced was blood. This TCR derives from a female donor with papillary thyroid cancer or a benign thyroid nodule (not recorded which). Some clones in this sample may be carry-over from other donors' samples.

The CDR3 region is CSARVRGTGARNYNSPLHF. The CDR3, as DNA: TGCAGTGCTAGAGTAAGGGGGACAGGAGCCCGTAACTATAATTCACCCCTCCACTTT. The chain couples TRBV20-1 to TRBJ1-6; 8 bases line up with TRBD1. With 1 base clipped from V and 3 bases from J, the junction kept 14 bases outside the gene matches. The germline V gene has CDR1 DFQATT and CDR2 SNEGSKA (reference sequence). The CDR3 length is 19 residues.